These 11 T cell receptor beta chains came from one sample sequenced in a study of shared clonotypes between healthy human individuals. TCRdb's table, derived via immunoSEQ multiplex PCR, lists solely in-frame clones and lacks some. The repertoire holds 2 million or so clones, with about 95% as singletons. Naive CD8 cells lacked CD45RO and underwent positive selection for CCR7, leaving out terminally differentiated effector memory CD45RA+ cells. Specimen: naive CD8+ T cells sorted from blood. These receptors came from a man in his late teens or twenties in good health.

This chain connects TRBV18 to TRBJ1-1; the match to TRBD1 covers 7 bases. The length of the CDR3 is 13 residues. V gave up 5 bases and J gave up 2 bases; unmatched junction bases: 2. Germline V CDR1 and CDR2: KGHSH, LQKENI. For the CDR3, the DNA is TGTGCCAGCTCAGACAGGGACAACACTGAAGCTTTCTTT. This sequence encodes CASSDRDNTEAFF.

This chain joins TRBV5-1 and TRBJ2-3; TRBD2 aligns across 10 bases. CDR1 and CDR2 from the germline V gene are SGHRS and YFSETQ. The CDR3 sequence is 15 residues long. The V gene end was trimmed by 1 base and the J gene end by 5 bases; junction bases not matched to a gene: 4. CDR3 DNA sequence: TGCGCCAGCAGCTTGCTAGCGGGGGAAAGAGATACGCAGTATTTT. Translated, it gives CASSLLAGERDTQYF.

The chain couples TRBV19 to TRBJ2-7, with D possibly TRBD1 on 6 matching bases. This CDR3 spans 17 amino acids. The V gene's germline CDR1 is LNHDA and CDR2 SQIVND (reference sequence). Trimming left V 5 bases short and J 2 bases short, with 22 bases between. CDR3: CASSPQAWTELTYEQYF. The CDR3 DNA reads as TGTGCCAGTAGTCCCCAGGCCTGGACAGAACTTACCTACGAGCAGTACTTC.

The chain couples TRBV6-5 to TRBJ2-1, with a possible D match to TRBD1 (8 bases). There are 15 residues in the CDR3. Germline loops: CDR1 MNHEY, CDR2 SVGAGI. V dropped 8 bases and J dropped 4 bases, with 18 bases sitting between them. The CDR3 nucleotides are TGTGCCAGCGGATTAGGACAGGGACTATACAATGAGCAGTTCTTC. The encoded protein is CASGLGQGLYNEQFF.

The chain recombines TRBV2 with TRBJ2-7; 8 nucleotides line up with TRBD2. Germline V gives CDR1 SNHLY, CDR2 FYNNEI. The CDR3 extends over 13 amino acids. With 6 bases clipped from V and 2 bases from J, the junction kept 3 bases outside the gene matches. DNA of the CDR3: TGTGCCAGCAGCTGGGGACTAGCCTACGAGCAGTACTTC. This sequence encodes CASSWGLAYEQYF.

This clone occurred once. J is TRBJ1-1 and V is TRBV6-1, with D hard to call. V was shortened by 5 bases and J by 3 bases, with 7 bases between the two germline ends. The CDR3 covers 12 residues. CDR1 is MNHNS and CDR2 is SASEGT in the germline V gene. The CDR3 region has the DNA TGTGCCAGCAGTAAGCGGGACACTGAAGCTTTCTTT. Encoded protein: CASSKRDTEAFF.

The chain combines TRBV28 with TRBJ1-1; 8 nucleotides agree with TRBD1. Trimming removed 4 bases from V and 0 bases from J; junction bases left unmatched: 1. CDR3 length equals 14 residues. Germline values: CDR1 MDHEN, CDR2 SYDVKM. The CDR3 nucleotides are TGTGCCAGCAGTTCGGACAGGGTGAACACTGAAGCTTTCTTT. Protein: CASSSDRVNTEAFF.

The chain links TRBV4-3 to TRBJ1-1; tentatively, D is TRBD1 (5 bases). The CDR3 sequence is 14 residues long. Germline CDR1 is LGHNA and CDR2 is YSLEER. Trimming removed 1 base from V and 2 bases from J, with 8 bases in between. The CDR3 DNA follows: TGCGCCAGCAGCCAAGTCCAGGGAAACACTGAAGCTTTCTTT. It specifies CASSQVQGNTEAFF.

The chain has TRBV5-3 and TRBJ1-5; TRBD1 matches at 9 bases. TRBV5-3 is designated an ORF whose function remains uncertain. The V segment lost 5 bases and the J segment 4 bases; nucleotides outside the gene matches: 13. The CDR3 totals 17 residues. The CDR3 DNA follows: TGTGCCAGAAGACGTCTCCGGGACAGGGTAGGGAATCAGCCCCAGCATTTT. It yields the protein CARRRLRDRVGNQPQHF.

As regards this clone: Other nucleotide sequences from this sample produce the same CDR3. The chain recombines TRBV7-9 with TRBJ1-4, with 9 bases aligning to TRBD1. V lost 5 bases, J lost 8 bases, and 6 bases stayed unmatched. The CDR3 spans 14 residues. Germline CDR1 and CDR2: SEHNR and FQNEAQ (reference sequence). The CDR3 spells CASSLGQGREKLFF. The DNA for the CDR3 is TGTGCCAGCAGCCTGGGACAGGGACGCGAAAAACTGTTTTTT.

J is TRBJ1-4 and V is TRBV18; no clear D. The germline V and J ends were trimmed by 3 bases and 4 bases, with 9 bases remaining between them. The CDR3 extends over 14 amino acids. CDR1 and CDR2 (germline): KGHSH, LQKENI. CDR3 residues: CASSPFSGNEKLFF. Here the CDR3 DNA reads TGTGCCAGCTCACCGTTTTCGGGTAATGAAAAACTGTTTTTT.